Detailed here is one TCR beta chain. CD45RO-negative, CCR7-selected cells formed the naive CD8 fraction, which excluded terminally differentiated effector memory CD45RA+ cells. Every contributor of samples was a Caucasian grown-up residing in Nashville, Tennessee. Germline CDR1 MNHEY, CDR2 SMNVEV (reference sequence). The CDR3 is made up of 13 amino acids. V lost 5 bases and J 7 bases, leaving 14 bases between the germline ends. This sample is part of a study of shared clonotypes between healthy human individuals. Sequencing used immunoSEQ multiplex PCR; TCRdb keeps in-frame clones, though not all of them. The sample records about 2 million clones, about 94% being singletons.

The chain carries TRBV27 and TRBJ2-5, with D hard to call. Material for sequencing was naive CD8+ T cells sorted from blood. The sequence was obtained from a man aged 18 to 29 in good health. The CDR3 bases are TGTGCCAGCAGTGACCGGACCTGGGGGACCCAGTACTTC. It is translated as CASSDRTWGTQYF.